The source of this T cell receptor (beta chain) is a study of T cells in Graves' hyperthyroidism and ophthalmopathy. Study summary: At the time of initial diagnosis and before any treatment, peripheral blood was collected.

Amplified TCR beta CDR3 regions came from RNA transcripts. A set of HTBI primers served as the primers for a first-round RT-PCR of the TCR CDR3. TCRdb used MiXCR to reprocess the multiplex PCR reads, holding one entry per CDR3 protein. Of around 300,000 distinct CDR3 sequences in the sample, roughly 13% are singletons; the top ten hold 7.9%. A note on this clonotype: No antigen is known for it.

The PBMCs were taken from around 10 ml of fresh peripheral blood. Whole-study findings and limits: In the blood, most expanded thyroid clonotypes above 0.001 appeared as well. In validation, the model predicted ophthalmopathy. These predictions came a median about 6.2 months before onset.

This CDR3 has 16 residues. Looked up from germline, CDR1 is LNHNV and CDR2 is YYDKDF (reference sequence). With 0 bases removed from V and 2 bases from J, the gap between germline ends came to 11 bases. Sequencing was performed on blood. This sequence originates from a woman in her thirties or forties with Graves' hyperthyroidism. The rearrangement joins TRBV15 to TRBJ2-4, with D possibly TRBD1 on 6 matching bases. The CDR3 region has the DNA TGTGCCACCAGCAGAGAGGACAGAAGGACCAAAAACATTCAGTACTTC. Translation gives CATSREDRRTKNIQYF.